This T cell receptor (beta chain) emerged from a study of CD8+ T cells in alopecia areata. Study results and limitations: Compared with mice, patients displayed less clear TCR sharing, possibly for HLA-related reasons. Scalp samples also yield sequences from resident alphabeta T cells of normal skin.

About this clone: The target antigen is unknown.

Researchers gathered lesional scalp punch biopsies and peripheral blood from patients with alopecia areata. The sorting of PBMCs gave CD4+ and CD8+ T cells. The CDR3 has 16 amino acids. From germline, CDR1 is LGHNA and CDR2 YNFKEQ. V trimming: 0 bases; J trimming: 2 bases; junction bases outside the gene matches: 2. Extracted from the samples, RNA was reverse transcribed into cDNA to serve as the sequencing template. Generated by immunoSEQ multiplex PCR, the TCRdb table keeps only in-frame clones and is missing some. The sample has some 120,000 clones, 47% seen once. The specimen sequenced was NKG2D-low CD8+ T cells sorted from blood. The sequence was collected from a human donor with alopecia areata. J is TRBJ2-3 and V is TRBV4-2; the match to TRBD2 covers 10 bases. The CDR3 nucleotides read TGTGCCAGCAGCCAAGAAGGGACTAGCGCCACAGATACGCAGTATTTT. It is translated as CASSQEGTSATDTQYF.